This entry describes one T cell receptor (beta chain). Original methodology: Reference gene primers were amplified, and this amplification served to estimate nucleated cell counts. Sequenced by immunoSEQ multiplex PCR; TCRdb stores in-frame clones only, minus some. V and J calls and clone size are as listed in that table; D and trimming were resolved from the DNA. Of approximately 77,000 clones in the sample, about nine tenths were seen once. The data are from a study of blood T cell repertoires in COVID-19. Study at large: Samples representing acute and convalescent COVID-19 were sourced from the United States, Italy and Spain. T cells, B-cell-depleted T cells, or PBMCs supplied cDNA or gDNA.

The TCR originated in a woman at least 80 years old with acute or convalescent COVID-19. Sequenced: peripheral blood.

CDR3 amino acids: CASSQTWQVYGYTF. In DNA, the CDR3 is TGCGCCAGCAGCCAAACGTGGCAGGTCTATGGCTACACCTTC. The V call is TRBV4-3, the J call TRBJ1-2; D call uncertain. Germline lookup yields CDR1 LGHNA and CDR2 YSLEER. The CDR3 has 14 residues. V was trimmed by 2 bases and J by 4 bases, leaving 11 bases between them.